The source of this TCR beta chain is a study of T cell repertoires in cytomegalovirus infection. Study-wide background: Indications of both CMV infection and matching HLA type were provided by public TCR beta signatures. Whole-study results and caveats: Ex vivo responses were dominated by HLA-C-restricted CMV-specific TCR beta clonotypes. The study identified carriers of CMV plus the relevant HLA from cumulative public TCR beta family frequency.

A single record per CDR3 protein comes from TCRdb applying MiXCR to the reads. Of about 160,000 distinct CDR3 sequences detected, roughly a sixth appear once; the ten largest clones hold under 20%. As to this clonotype: Antigen specificity is unknown.

Trimming at V came to 6 bases and at J to 3 bases, leaving 12 bases not matched to a gene. The CDR3 covers 16 residues. Germline-derived CDR1 and CDR2 are MDHEN and SYDVKM. The chain employs TRBV28 and TRBJ2-3; 7 bases match TRBD1. The TCR originated in a human donor in good health (CMV status not recorded). Some clones in this sample may be carry-over from other donors' samples. The sequenced sample consisted of CD8+ T cells from PBMCs. The CDR3 DNA sequence: TGTGCCAGCAGGCAGCACAGGGGCTCGGGGACAGATACGCAGTATTTT. Amino acids: CASRQHRGSGTDTQYF.